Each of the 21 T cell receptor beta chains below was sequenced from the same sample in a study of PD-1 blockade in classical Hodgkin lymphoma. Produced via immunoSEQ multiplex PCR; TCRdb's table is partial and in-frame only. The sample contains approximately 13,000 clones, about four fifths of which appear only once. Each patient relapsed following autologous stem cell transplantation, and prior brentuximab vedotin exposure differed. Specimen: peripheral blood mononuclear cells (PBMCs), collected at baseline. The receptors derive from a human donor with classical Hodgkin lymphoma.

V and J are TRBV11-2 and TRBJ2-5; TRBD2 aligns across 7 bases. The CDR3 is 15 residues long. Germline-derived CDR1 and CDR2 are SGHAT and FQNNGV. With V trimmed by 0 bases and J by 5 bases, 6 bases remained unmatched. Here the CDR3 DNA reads TGTGCCAGCAGCTTAGATGGACTAGTGGTGGAGACCCAGTACTTC. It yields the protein CASSLDGLVVETQYF.

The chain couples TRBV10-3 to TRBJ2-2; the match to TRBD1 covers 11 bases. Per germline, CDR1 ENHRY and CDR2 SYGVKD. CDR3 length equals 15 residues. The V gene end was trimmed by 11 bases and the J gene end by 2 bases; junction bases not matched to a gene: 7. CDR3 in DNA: TGTGCCTCCTCACGGACAGGGGGCAACACCGGGGAGCTGTTTTTT. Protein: CASSRTGGNTGELFF.

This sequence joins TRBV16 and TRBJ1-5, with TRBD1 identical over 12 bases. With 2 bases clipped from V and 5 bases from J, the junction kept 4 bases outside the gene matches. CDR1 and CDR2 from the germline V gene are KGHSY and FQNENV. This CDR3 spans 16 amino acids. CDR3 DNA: TGTGCCAGCAGCCAACCGGGACAGGGGGCCGATCAGCCCCAGCATTTT. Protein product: CASSQPGQGADQPQHF.

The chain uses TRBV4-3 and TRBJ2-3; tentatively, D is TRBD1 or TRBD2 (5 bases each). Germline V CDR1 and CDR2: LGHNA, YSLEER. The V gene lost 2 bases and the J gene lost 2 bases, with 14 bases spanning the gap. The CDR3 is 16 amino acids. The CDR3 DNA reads TGCGCCAGCAGCCAACCGGGACCACGATCCACAGATACGCAGTATTTT. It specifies CASSQPGPRSTDTQYF.

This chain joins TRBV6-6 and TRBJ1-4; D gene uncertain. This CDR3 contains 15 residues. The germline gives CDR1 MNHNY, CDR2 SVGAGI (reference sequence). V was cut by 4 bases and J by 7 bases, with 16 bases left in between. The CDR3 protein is CASSWNSQQAEKLFF. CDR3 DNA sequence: TGTGCCAGCAGTTGGAACAGCCAACAAGCTGAAAAACTGTTTTTT.

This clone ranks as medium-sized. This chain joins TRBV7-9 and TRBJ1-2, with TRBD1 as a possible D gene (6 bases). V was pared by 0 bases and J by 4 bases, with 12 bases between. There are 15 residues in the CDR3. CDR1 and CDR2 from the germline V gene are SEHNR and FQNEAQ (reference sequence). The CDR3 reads CASSLARGRGYGYTF. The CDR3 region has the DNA TGTGCCAGCAGCTTAGCAAGGGGGAGAGGCTATGGCTACACCTTC.

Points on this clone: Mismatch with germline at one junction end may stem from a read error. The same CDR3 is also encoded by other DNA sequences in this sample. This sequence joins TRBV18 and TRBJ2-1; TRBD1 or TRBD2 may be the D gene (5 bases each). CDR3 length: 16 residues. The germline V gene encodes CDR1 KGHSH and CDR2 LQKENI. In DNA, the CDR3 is TGCGCCAGCTCACCTACCCTCCGGGACCATTACAATGAGCAGTTCTTC. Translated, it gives CASSPTLRDHYNEQFF.

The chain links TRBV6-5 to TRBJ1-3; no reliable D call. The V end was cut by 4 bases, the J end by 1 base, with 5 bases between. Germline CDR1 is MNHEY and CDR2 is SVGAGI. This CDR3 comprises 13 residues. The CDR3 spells CASSFTSGNTIYF. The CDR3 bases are TGTGCCAGCAGTTTTACGTCTGGAAACACCATATATTTT.

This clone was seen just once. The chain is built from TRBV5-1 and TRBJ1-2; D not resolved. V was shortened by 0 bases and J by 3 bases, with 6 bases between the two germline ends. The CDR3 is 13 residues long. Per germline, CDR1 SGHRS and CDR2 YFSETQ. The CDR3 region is CASSLEQYYGYTF. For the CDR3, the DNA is TGCGCCAGCAGCTTGGAGCAGTACTATGGCTACACCTTC.

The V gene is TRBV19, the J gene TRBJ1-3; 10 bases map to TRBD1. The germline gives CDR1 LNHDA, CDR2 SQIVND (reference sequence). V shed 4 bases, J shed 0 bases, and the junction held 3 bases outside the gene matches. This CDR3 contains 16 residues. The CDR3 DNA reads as TGTGCCAGTAGTAAGGGACAGGGGCACTCTGGAAACACCATATATTTT. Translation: CASSKGQGHSGNTIYF.

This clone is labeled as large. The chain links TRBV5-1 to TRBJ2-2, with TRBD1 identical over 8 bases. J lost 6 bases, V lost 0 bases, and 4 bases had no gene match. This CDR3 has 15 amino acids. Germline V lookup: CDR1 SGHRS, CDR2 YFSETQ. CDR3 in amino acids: CASSLAQGAAGELFF. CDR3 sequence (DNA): TGCGCCAGCAGCTTGGCGCAGGGGGCGGCCGGGGAGCTGTTTTTT.

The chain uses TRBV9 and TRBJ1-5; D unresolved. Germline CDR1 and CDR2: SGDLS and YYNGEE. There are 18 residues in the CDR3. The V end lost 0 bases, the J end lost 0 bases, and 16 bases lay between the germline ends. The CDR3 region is CASSVAQEVADSNQPQHF. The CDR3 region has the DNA TGTGCCAGCAGCGTAGCTCAGGAGGTCGCGGATAGCAATCAGCCCCAGCATTTT.

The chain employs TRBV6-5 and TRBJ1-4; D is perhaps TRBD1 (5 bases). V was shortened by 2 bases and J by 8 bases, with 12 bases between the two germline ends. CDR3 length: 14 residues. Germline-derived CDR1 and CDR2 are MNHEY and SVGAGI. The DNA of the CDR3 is TGTGCCAGCAGTTACCCTCGGACAAAGGAAAAACTGTTTTTT. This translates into CASSYPRTKEKLFF.

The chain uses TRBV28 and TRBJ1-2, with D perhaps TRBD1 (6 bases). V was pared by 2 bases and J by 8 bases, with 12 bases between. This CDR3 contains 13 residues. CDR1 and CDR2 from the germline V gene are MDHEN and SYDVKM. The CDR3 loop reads CASSLTTGYGYTF. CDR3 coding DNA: TGTGCCAGCAGTTTAACGACAGGATACGGCTACACCTTC.

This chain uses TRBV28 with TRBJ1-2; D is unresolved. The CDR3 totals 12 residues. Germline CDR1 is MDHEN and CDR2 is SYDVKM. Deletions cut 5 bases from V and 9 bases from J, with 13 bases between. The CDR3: CASSLFRESYTF. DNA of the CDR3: TGTGCCAGCAGTCTTTTCCGGGAGAGCTACACCTTC.

In DNA form, the CDR3 reads TGCGCCAGCAGCCTACAGGGGCGATACACTGAAGCTTTCTTT. It specifies CASSLQGRYTEAFF. The V gene is TRBV5-1, the J gene TRBJ1-1; 7 nucleotides match TRBD1. Germline V gene lookup returns CDR1 SGHRS and CDR2 YFSETQ. V gave up 4 bases and J gave up 3 bases; unmatched junction bases: 6. This CDR3 contains 14 residues.

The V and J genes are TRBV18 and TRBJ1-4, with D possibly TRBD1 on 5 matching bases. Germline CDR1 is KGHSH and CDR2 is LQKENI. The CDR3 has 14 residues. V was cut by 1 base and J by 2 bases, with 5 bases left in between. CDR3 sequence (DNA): TGTGCCAGCTCACCACGGGGGACTAATGAAAAACTGTTTTTT. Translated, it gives CASSPRGTNEKLFF.

The CDR3 coding sequence is TGTGCCAGTAGTATAGATGGGGACAGACCGGTCGCCCAGTACTTC. It specifies CASSIDGDRPVAQYF. V and J are TRBV19 and TRBJ2-5; TRBD1 aligns across 7 bases. The V and J ends lost 0 bases and 9 bases, in that order; junction bases with no gene match: 10. CDR3 length: 15 residues. Germline CDR1 is LNHDA and CDR2 is SQIVND (reference sequence).

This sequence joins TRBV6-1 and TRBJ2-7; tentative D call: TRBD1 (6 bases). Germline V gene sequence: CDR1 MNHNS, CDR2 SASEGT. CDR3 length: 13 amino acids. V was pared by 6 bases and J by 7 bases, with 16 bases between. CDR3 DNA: TGTGCCAGCAGGAGCTGGCACAGGGTGGAGCAGTACTTC. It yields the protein CASRSWHRVEQYF.

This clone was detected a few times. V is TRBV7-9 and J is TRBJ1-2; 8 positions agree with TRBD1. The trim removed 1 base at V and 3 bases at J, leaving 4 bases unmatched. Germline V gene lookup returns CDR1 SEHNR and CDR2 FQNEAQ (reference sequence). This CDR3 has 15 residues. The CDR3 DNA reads TGTGCCAGCAGCTTAGGGGGGACAGGCTACTATGGCTACACCTTC. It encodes CASSLGGTGYYGYTF.

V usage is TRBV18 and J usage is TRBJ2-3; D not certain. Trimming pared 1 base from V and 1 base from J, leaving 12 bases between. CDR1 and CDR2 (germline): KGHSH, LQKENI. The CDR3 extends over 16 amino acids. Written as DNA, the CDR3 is TGTGCCAGCTCACCACTTCTGGTCCCTGGCACAGATACGCAGTATTTT. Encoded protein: CASSPLLVPGTDTQYF.